This TCR beta chain was recorded in a study of T-cell memory formation after mild COVID-19. Study in general: Clustering of TCRs was largely donor specific. Findings and limits, study-wide: Pre-infection memory contained some responding clones, which suggested that cross-reactive memory had joined. The authors left the SARS-CoV-2 specificity of second-wave clones peaking on day 37 unconfirmed.

As for this clonotype: Its antigen is still unknown.

Germline V gives CDR1 SGHVS, CDR2 FQNEAQ. The CDR3 runs 16 residues. Between the trimmed V and J ends, which lost 5 bases and 3 bases, there was a span of 17 bases. Sample barcodes and UMIs were carried by the TCR alpha and TCR beta cDNA libraries that 5'RACE generated with constant-segment primers. One entry per CDR3 protein, called by TCRdb with MiXCR from the 5' RACE reads. Of 140,000 to 150,000 distinct CDR3 sequences listed, less than 20% are singletons. The receptor was derived from an adult woman who had mild COVID-19 (a few samples of this study predate the infection). Cell type and time point are not known. J is TRBJ2-1 and V is TRBV7-8; possibly TRBD1 or TRBD2 for D (6 bases each). The sequenced sample was PBMCs or a T cell subset sorted from them (not recorded which). The CDR3 here is CASSLFTGGHYNEQFF. The DNA for the CDR3 is TGTGCCAGCAGCCTCTTTACCGGGGGCCACTACAATGAGCAGTTCTTC.